This passage covers 5 T cell receptor beta chains from one sample sequenced in a study of response to subunit inactivated influenza vaccine. TCRdb analysed the RT-PCR reads with MiXCR anew, one entry per CDR3 protein. This sample has just over 300,000 distinct CDR3 sequences; 20% to 25% occur once, and the top ten carry around 9.6%. The sequencing here drew on PBMCs from blood, taken approximately 20 months after vaccination. The receptors derive from a man between 50 and 70 years old who received an inactivated influenza vaccine.

This clonotype appeared a few times. The chain employs TRBV4-2 and TRBJ2-7, with D perhaps TRBD1 (6 bases). The V gene lost 0 bases and the J gene lost 7 bases, with 16 bases spanning the gap. The CDR3 loop spans 15 amino acids. Germline lookup yields CDR1 LGHNA and CDR2 YNFKEQ. The CDR3: CASSQEWDTAREQYF. The DNA for the CDR3 is TGTGCCAGCAGCCAAGAATGGGACACTGCTCGGGAGCAGTACTTC.

This clonotype was counted at least ten times. The chain recombines TRBV19 with TRBJ1-5, with TRBD1 matching 7 bases. The CDR3 has 19 residues. V trimming: 4 bases; J trimming: 3 bases; junction bases outside the gene matches: 18. Germline V gene lookup returns CDR1 LNHDA and CDR2 SQIVND (reference sequence). CDR3: CASSKGLFRDREFNQPQHF. CDR3 nucleotide sequence: TGTGCCAGTAGTAAAGGGCTGTTCCGGGACAGAGAGTTCAATCAGCCCCAGCATTTT.

This clonotype was seen a handful of times. This chain uses TRBV18 with TRBJ1-6; 8 bases fit TRBD1. V was pared by 3 bases and J by 7 bases, with 5 bases of the junction left unmatched. Germline-derived CDR1 and CDR2 are KGHSH and LQKENI. The CDR3 covers 15 residues. The CDR3 DNA reads as TGTGCCAGCTCACCGACAGGGGTCGGCAATTCACCCCTCCACTTT. Translation: CASSPTGVGNSPLHF.

A note on this clonotype: A much larger clone differs from this one at a single base, so this may be a read error. This sequence joins TRBV12-3 or TRBV12-4 and TRBJ1-1; D is unresolved. CDR3 length equals 14 residues. CDR3: CASSLRQTNTKAFF. The CDR3 DNA reads as TGTGCCAGCAGTTTACGGCAGACGAACACTAAAGCTTTCTTT.

In regard to this clonotype: The junction departs from the called germline gene at one end, perhaps through a read error. V gene TRBV7-2 combines with J gene TRBJ2-5; D is uncertain. Germline-derived CDR1 and CDR2 are SGHTA and FQGNSA. The CDR3 has 16 residues. The CDR3 loop is CASSLGVTAYQEAQYF. CDR3 nucleotide sequence: TGTGCCAGCAGCTTAGGTGTTACCGCCTACCAAGAGGCCCAGTACTTC. Complete variable domain (other parts from reference TRBV7-2 and TRBJ2-5): GAGVSQSPSNKVTEKGKDVELRCDPISGHTALYWYRQSLGQGLEFLIYFQGNSAPDKSGLPSDRFSAERTGGSVSTLTIQRTQQEDSAVYLCASSLGVTAYQEAQYFGPGTRLLVL.